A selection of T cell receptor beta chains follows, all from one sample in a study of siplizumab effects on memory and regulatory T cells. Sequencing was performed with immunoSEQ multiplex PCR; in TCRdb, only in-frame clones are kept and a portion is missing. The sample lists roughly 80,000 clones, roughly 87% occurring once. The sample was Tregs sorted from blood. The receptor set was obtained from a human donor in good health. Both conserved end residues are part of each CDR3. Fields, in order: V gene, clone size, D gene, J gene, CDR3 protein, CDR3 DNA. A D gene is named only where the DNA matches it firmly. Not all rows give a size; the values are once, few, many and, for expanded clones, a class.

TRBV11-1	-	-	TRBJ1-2	CASSASGAVHGYTF	TGTGCCAGCAGCGCTTCAGGGGCGGTCCATGGCTACACCTTC
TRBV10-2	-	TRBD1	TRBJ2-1	CASRQGALEQFF	TGCGCCAGCAGACAGGGGGCGCTTGAGCAGTTCTTC
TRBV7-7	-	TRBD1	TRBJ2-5	CASSLAPGGFETQYF	TGTGCCAGCAGCTTAGCTCCAGGGGGCTTTGAGACCCAGTACTTC
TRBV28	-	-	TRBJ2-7	CASRPGGPPSYEQYF	TGTGCCAGCAGGCCTGGGGGGCCTCCCTCCTACGAGCAGTACTTC
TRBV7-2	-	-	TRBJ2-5	CASSFNRDGTQYF	TGTGCCAGCAGCTTTAACAGGGACGGGACCCAGTACTTC
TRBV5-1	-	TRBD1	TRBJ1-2	CASSPGGGQYGYTF	TGCGCCAGCAGCCCCGGGGGGGGACAGTATGGCTACACCTTC
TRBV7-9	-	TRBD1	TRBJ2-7	CASSFRDRDSYEQYF	TGTGCCAGCAGCTTCCGGGACAGGGATTCCTACGAGCAGTACTTC
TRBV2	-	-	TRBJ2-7	CASSYPSVFSYEQYF	TGTGCCAGCAGTTACCCAAGCGTATTCTCCTACGAGCAGTACTTC
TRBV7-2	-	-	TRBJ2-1	CASSLGGGMVIVEQFF	TGTGCCAGCAGCTTAGGGGGCGGCATGGTTATAGTTGAGCAGTTCTTC
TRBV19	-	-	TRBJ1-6	CASSTLGQPNSPLHF	TGTGCCAGTAGCACCCTCGGGCAGCCTAATTCACCCCTCCACTTT
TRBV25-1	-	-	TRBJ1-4	CASRRFNEKLFF	TGTGCCAGCAGACGATTCAATGAAAAACTGTTTTTT
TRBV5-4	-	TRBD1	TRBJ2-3	CASTGTGGGGGTDTQYF	TGTGCCAGTACCGGGACAGGGGGCGGAGGGGGCACAGATACGCAGTATTTT
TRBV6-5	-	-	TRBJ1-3	CASSSSVHSGNTIYF	TGTGCCAGCAGTTCGTCGGTTCACTCTGGAAACACCATATATTTT
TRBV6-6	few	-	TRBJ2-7	CASSFGTYEQYF	TGTGCCAGCAGTTTCGGAACCTACGAGCAGTACTTC
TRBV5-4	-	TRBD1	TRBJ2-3	CATLDRTDTQYF	TGTGCCACTTTGGACAGGACAGATACGCAGTATTTT
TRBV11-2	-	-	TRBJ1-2	CASSLSDRNYGYTF	TGTGCCAGCAGCTTATCCGACAGAAACTATGGCTACACCTTC
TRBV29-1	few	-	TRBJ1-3	CSVQGSGNTIYF	TGCAGCGTTCAAGGAAGTGGAAACACCATATATTTT
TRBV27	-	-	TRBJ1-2	CASSPRREWNYGYTF	TGTGCCAGCAGCCCCCGGCGGGAGTGGAACTATGGCTACACCTTC
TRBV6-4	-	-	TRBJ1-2	CASSDPFGGGGYTF	TGTGCCAGCAGTGACCCATTTGGCGGTGGGGGCTACACCTTC
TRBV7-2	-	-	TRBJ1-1	CASSGRSTEAFF	TGTGCCAGCAGCGGGCGGAGCACTGAAGCTTTCTTT
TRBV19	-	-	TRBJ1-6	CASSRGDRAPLHF	TGTGCCAGTAGTAGGGGAGACAGAGCACCCCTCCACTTT
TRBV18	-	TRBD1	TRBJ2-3	CASSQRPGQGADTQYF	TGTGCCAGCTCACAGAGGCCGGGACAGGGGGCAGATACGCAGTATTTT
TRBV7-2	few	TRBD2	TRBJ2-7	CASSSRILAGALISYEQYF	TGTGCCAGCAGCTCGAGAATACTAGCGGGGGCTCTGATCTCCTACGAGCAGTACTTC
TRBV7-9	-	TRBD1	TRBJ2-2	CASRPPGQANTGELFF	TGTGCCAGCAGACCCCCGGGACAGGCGAACACCGGGGAGCTGTTTTTT
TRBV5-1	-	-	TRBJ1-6	CASSLGGGSYNSPLHF	TGCGCCAGCAGCTTGGGGGGTGGCTCCTATAATTCACCCCTCCACTTT
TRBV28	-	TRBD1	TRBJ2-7	CASRETGVGSYEQYF	TGTGCCAGCAGGGAAACAGGGGTGGGCTCCTACGAGCAGTACTTC
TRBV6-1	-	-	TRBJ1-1	CASSDAGAEAFF	TGTGCCAGCAGTGATGCGGGGGCTGAAGCTTTCTTT
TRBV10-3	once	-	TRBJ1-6	CATRPTENSPLHF	TGTGCCACCCGACCCACGGAAAATTCACCCCTCCACTTT
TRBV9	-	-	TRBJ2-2	CASSPRDRSNTGELFF	TGTGCCAGCAGCCCCAGGGACCGCTCGAACACCGGGGAGCTGTTTTTT
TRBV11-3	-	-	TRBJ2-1	CASSSNYNEQFF	TGTGCCAGCAGCTCGAATTACAATGAGCAGTTCTTC
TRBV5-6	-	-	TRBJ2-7	CASSGLAGYEYEQYF	TGTGCCAGCAGCGGGTTGGCGGGGTACGAATACGAGCAGTACTTC
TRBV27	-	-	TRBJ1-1	CASSRSPGDTEAFF	TGTGCCAGCAGTCGATCTCCTGGGGACACTGAAGCTTTCTTT
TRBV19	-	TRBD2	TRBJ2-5	CASSRSGLGETQYF	TGTGCCAGTAGCCGTTCGGGACTAGGGGAGACCCAGTACTTC
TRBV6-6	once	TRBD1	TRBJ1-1	CASRQGQGDTEAFF	TGTGCCAGCAGGCAGGGACAGGGGGACACTGAAGCTTTCTTT
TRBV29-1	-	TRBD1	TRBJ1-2	CSVEGTGGNYGYTF	TGCAGCGTTGAAGGAACAGGGGGGAACTATGGCTACACCTTC
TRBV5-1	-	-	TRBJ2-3	CASSLLPLTSTDTQYF	TGCGCCAGCAGCTTGCTCCCCCTGACCAGCACAGATACGCAGTATTTT
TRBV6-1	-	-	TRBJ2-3	CASKIRGTDTQYF	TGTGCCAGCAAAATCCGGGGGACGGATACGCAGTATTTT
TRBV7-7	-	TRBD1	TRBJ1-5	CASRPRGCQPQHF	TGTGCCAGCAGACCCAGGGGGTGTCAGCCCCAGCATTTT